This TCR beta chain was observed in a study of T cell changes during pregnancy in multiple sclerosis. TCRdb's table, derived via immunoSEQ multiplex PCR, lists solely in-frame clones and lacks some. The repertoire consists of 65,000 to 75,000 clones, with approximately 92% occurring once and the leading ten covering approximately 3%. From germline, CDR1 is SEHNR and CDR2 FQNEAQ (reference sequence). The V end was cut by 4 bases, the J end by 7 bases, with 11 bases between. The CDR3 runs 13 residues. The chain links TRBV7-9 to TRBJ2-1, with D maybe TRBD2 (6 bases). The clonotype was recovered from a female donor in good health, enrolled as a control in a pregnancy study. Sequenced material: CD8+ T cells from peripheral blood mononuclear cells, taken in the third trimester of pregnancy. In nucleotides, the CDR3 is TGTGCCAGCAGCTCCGGGGGTGGGAATGAGCAGTTCTTC. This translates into CASSSGGGNEQFF. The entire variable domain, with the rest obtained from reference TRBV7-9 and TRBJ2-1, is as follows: DTGVSQNPRHKITKRGQNVTFRCDPISEHNRLYWYRQTLGQGPEFLTYFQNEAQLEKSRLLSDRFSAERPKGSFSTLEIQRTEQGDSAMYLCASSSGGGNEQFFGPGTRLTVL.